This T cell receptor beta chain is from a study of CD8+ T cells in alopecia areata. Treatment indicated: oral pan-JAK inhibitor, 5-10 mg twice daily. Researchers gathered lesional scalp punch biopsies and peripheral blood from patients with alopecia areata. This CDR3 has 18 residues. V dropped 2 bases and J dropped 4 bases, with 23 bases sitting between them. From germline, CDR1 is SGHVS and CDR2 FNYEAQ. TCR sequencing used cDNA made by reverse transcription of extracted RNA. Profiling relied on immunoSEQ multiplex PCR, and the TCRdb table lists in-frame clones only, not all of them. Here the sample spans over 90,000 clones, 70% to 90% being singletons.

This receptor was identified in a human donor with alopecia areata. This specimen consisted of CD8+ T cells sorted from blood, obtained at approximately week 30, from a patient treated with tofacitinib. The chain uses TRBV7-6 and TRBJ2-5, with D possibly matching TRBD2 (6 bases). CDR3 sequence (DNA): TGTGCCAGCAGCTTAACGGTGCGGGGCGGGTTGCCAGGAGAGACCCAGTACTTC. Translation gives CASSLTVRGGLPGETQYF.